This T cell receptor beta chain was sequenced in a study of blood T cell repertoires in COVID-19 (TCRdb year 2020). Background on the whole study: Collaborator samples came from the United States, Italy and Spain and covered acute and convalescent phases of COVID-19. The material from the prospective study consisted of cDNA or gDNA derived from T cells, B-cell-depleted T cells, or PBMCs. Deeply sampled blood TCRbeta repertoires from subjects exposed to, actively infected with, or recovered from COVID-19 were included in the dataset. The repertoires were released in a freely available public database meant as a resource for research on the immune response to SARS-CoV-2. Samples were obtained from the ongoing ImmuneRACE study (first 160 participants) and from over a thousand subjects provided by 6 global collaborators. Sample metadata almost always included a de-identified subject ID, COVID-19 status, age in years and sex. HLA class I and class II types, where available, came from metadata supplied by the sample provider rather than from assay-based typing.

The research as a whole found: How much clinical and demographic metadata was included differed by source and by participant, and the metadata was provided uncurated.

Each collaborating institution followed its own protocols to collect whole blood in K2EDTA tubes. For TCRbeta analysis, collaborator samples were shipped as frozen whole blood, as isolated PBMCs, or as DNA extracted from either sample type. TCRbeta CDR3 regions were amplified from genomic DNA by means of the immunoSEQ Assay, a bias-controlled multiplex PCR. The paper's processing steps were these. The number of nucleated cells in each sample was estimated by amplification of reference gene primers within the assay. Sequence reads were collapsed and filtered to measure the absolute abundance of every unique TCRbeta CDR3 rearrangement. For each sample, productive Simpson clonality was calculated by taking the square root of Simpson's diversity index across productive rearrangements. The clones in this table, taken by TCRdb from immuneACCESS, are in-frame only. Not every clone is retained; where verified, under half of the shortfall comes from an unresolved V gene, and the cause of the rest is unknown. V and J calls and clone size are copied from that table; D and trimming were computed from the DNA. The sample has tens of thousands of clones on record, 80% to 85% of them singletons. The top ten clones comprise 1.6% of the sample.

A remark on this clone: It lacks a known antigen. The record has no base qualities; no much larger clone is one base away.

This TCR was recovered from a man aged 50-59 years with acute or convalescent COVID-19. The sequenced material came from peripheral blood.

The DNA sequence follows: TGTGCCAGCAGCGAGGGTAATGGGAGCAATCAGCCCCAGCATTTT. This is translated as CASSEGNGSNQPQHF. The V and J genes are TRBV2 and TRBJ1-5, with no D gene named confidently. The CDR3 numbers 15 residues from cysteine through phenylalanine. Only CDR3 DNA is held: 45 bases, read in frame from base 1. Per the germline V gene, SNHLY is the CDR1 and FYNNEI is the CDR2. V is clipped by 6 bases and J by 1 base, and the sequence between their germline boundaries is 13 bases long.